A single sample gave rise to the 26 T cell receptor beta chains below, sequenced in a study of T cell changes during pregnancy in multiple sclerosis (dated by TCRdb to about 2019). Receptor amplification or capture employed the immunoSEQ multiplex PCR assay. In TCRdb, the immuneACCESS table is reduced to in-frame sequences with V and J assigned. These tables do not hold every clone; where another copy was compared, an unresolved V gene accounts for under half, and the others remain unexplained. This sample is represented by tens of thousands of clones; 85% to 95% of them were singletons. The top ten clones comprise about 0.45% of the sample. The input for sequencing was CD4+ T cells from peripheral blood mononuclear cells, taken before pregnancy. These receptors came from a female donor with multiple sclerosis, enrolled in a pregnancy study.

The CDR3 sequence is CASSLVGGGSETQYF. The CDR3 DNA follows: TGTGCCAGCAGCTTAGTTGGGGGAGGGTCGGAGACCCAGTACTTC. The chain links TRBV7-7 to TRBJ2-5, with 7 bases lining up with TRBD2. This CDR3 has 15 amino acids. CDR1 and CDR2 (germline): SSHAT, FNYEAQ (reference sequence). J was trimmed by 5 bases and V by 1 base; bases with no gene match: 7.

The chain is built from TRBV13 and TRBJ2-1; D might be TRBD2 (6 bases). The CDR3 extends over 16 amino acids. From germline, CDR1 is PRHDT and CDR2 FYEKMQ (reference sequence). The germline V and J ends were trimmed by 3 bases and 5 bases, with 17 bases remaining between them. The DNA of the CDR3 is TGTGCCAGCAGCTTCTTTCGGCGGGAATCTAACAATGAGCAGTTCTTC. It yields the protein CASSFFRRESNNEQFF.

The V gene is TRBV27, the J gene TRBJ2-3; D is possibly TRBD2 (6 bases). Trimming cost V 4 bases and J 1 base, with 12 bases left between them. Germline-derived CDR1 and CDR2 are MNHEY and SMNVEV (reference sequence). The CDR3 contains 15 residues. CDR3 coding DNA: TGTGCCAGCAGTTACCTGGGGGGAGGCACAGATACGCAGTATTTT. Amino acid sequence: CASSYLGGGTDTQYF.

The genes are TRBV30 and TRBJ2-3; D uncertain. Per germline, CDR1 GTSNPN and CDR2 SVGIG (reference sequence). CDR3 size: 13 residues. Trimming removed 4 bases from V and 2 bases from J, with 10 bases in between. In nucleotides, the CDR3 is TGTGCCTGGAAATCAGGTAACACAGATACGCAGTATTTT. Translated, it gives CAWKSGNTDTQYF. The full variable domain, rest sourced from reference TRBV30 and TRBJ2-3, is SQTIHQWPATLVQPVGSPLSLECTVEGTSNPNLYWYRQAAGRGLQLLFYSVGIGQISSEVPQNLSASRPQDRQFILSSKKLLLSDSGFYLCAWKSGNTDTQYFGPGTRLTVL.

The chain couples TRBV5-4 to TRBJ2-7; tentative D call: TRBD2 (6 bases). CDR1 is SGHNT and CDR2 is YYREEE in the germline V gene (reference sequence). Trimming left V 8 bases short and J 3 bases short, with 18 bases between. This CDR3 contains 14 residues. Here the CDR3 DNA reads TGTGCCAGTCAGCCAGGCGGGGCGAACTACGAGCAGTACTTC. Its protein product is CASQPGGANYEQYF.

The rearrangement links TRBV5-4 to TRBJ1-1, with D tentatively TRBD1 (5 bases). This CDR3 region has 14 residues. Germline assignment: CDR1 SGHNT and CDR2 YYREEE (reference sequence). Trimming pared 3 bases from V and 2 bases from J, leaving 11 bases between. The CDR3, as DNA: TGTGCCAGCAGCTCAACGACAGACAACACTGAAGCTTTCTTT. It translates to CASSSTTDNTEAFF.

This rearrangement joins TRBV30 to TRBJ2-3; 12 positions agree with TRBD1. Germline values: CDR1 GTSNPN, CDR2 SVGIG (reference sequence). The CDR3 has 17 residues. The junction had 11 bases not matched to a gene; V was cut back by 2 bases and J by 5 bases. This CDR3 reads CAWSTGDRGRGGDTQYF. CDR3 DNA sequence: TGTGCCTGGAGTACAGGGGACAGGGGGCGAGGGGGAGATACGCAGTATTTT.

Only one count was recorded for this clone. The rearrangement uses TRBV18 and TRBJ2-5; 7 bases line up with TRBD2. This CDR3 spans 17 amino acids. Germline assignment: CDR1 KGHSH and CDR2 LQKENI. After removal of 6 bases from V and 2 bases from J, the junction contained 15 bases not matched to a gene. This chain's CDR3 is CASSPRLAGMGQETQYF. For the CDR3, the DNA is TGTGCCAGCTCGCCGAGACTAGCCGGCATGGGACAAGAGACCCAGTACTTC.

The chain joins TRBV9 to TRBJ2-3; D is uncertain. CDR1 and CDR2 from the germline V gene are SGDLS and YYNGEE. CDR3 length equals 15 residues. Deletions cut 0 bases from V and 2 bases from J, with 10 bases between. In DNA form, the CDR3 reads TGTGCCAGCAGCGTAGTGGCCCAACACACAGATACGCAGTATTTT. This codes for CASSVVAQHTDTQYF.

The V call is TRBV5-1, the J call TRBJ2-2; D call uncertain. The CDR3 runs to 15 residues. Trimming shortened V by 1 base and J by 1 base, and 8 bases separated the two germline ends. Germline V lookup: CDR1 SGHRS, CDR2 YFSETQ. The CDR3 loop reads CASSLLPGNTGELFF. The DNA for the CDR3 is TGCGCCAGCAGCTTGCTGCCAGGGAACACCGGGGAGCTGTTTTTT.

The J gene is TRBJ2-7, the V gene TRBV18; possibly TRBD1 for D (7 bases). This CDR3 has 15 amino acids. CDR1 is KGHSH and CDR2 is LQKENI in the germline V gene. Trimming pared 3 bases from V and 6 bases from J, leaving 18 bases between. CDR3 sequence: CASSPSPGGGFEQYF. In DNA form, the CDR3 reads TGTGCCAGCTCACCGTCTCCAGGGGGAGGTTTCGAGCAGTACTTC. Full variable domain (remainder filled in from reference TRBV18 and TRBJ2-7): NAGVMQNPRHLVRRRGQEARLRCSPMKGHSHVYWYRQLPEEGLKFMVYLQKENIIDESGMPKERFSAEFPKEGPSILRIQQVVRGDSAAYFCASSPSPGGGFEQYFGPGTRLTVT.

The chain has TRBV5-6 and TRBJ2-1, with D tentatively TRBD1 (6 bases). Germline-derived CDR1 and CDR2 are SGHDT and YYEEEE. Trimming took off 2 bases at V and 0 bases at J, with 9 bases between the two ends. This CDR3 spans 15 amino acids. The CDR3 is CASSFTGHSYNEQFF. Here the CDR3 DNA reads TGTGCCAGCAGCTTCACAGGGCACTCCTACAATGAGCAGTTCTTC.

The J gene is TRBJ1-6, the V gene TRBV27; D perhaps matches TRBD1 (5 bases). Per the germline V gene, CDR1 is MNHEY and CDR2 is SMNVEV (reference sequence). The CDR3 covers 18 residues. V dropped 0 bases and J dropped 13 bases, with 25 bases sitting between them. CDR3 coding DNA: TGTGCCAGCAGTTTATCCGAGTTGGCAGGGAACCTTCGGGGGCCCCTCCACTTT. Translated: CASSLSELAGNLRGPLHF.

V is TRBV6-5 and J is TRBJ2-3; possible D gene TRBD1, 5 bases. Germline CDR1 MNHEY, CDR2 SVGAGI. V was pared by 6 bases and J by 1 base, with 8 bases between. The CDR3 is made up of 13 amino acids. In nucleotides, the CDR3 is TGTGCCAGCAGAAAACAGGGCACAGATACGCAGTATTTT. Protein sequence: CASRKQGTDTQYF.

CDR3 loop: CASSGQGRTEAFF. The DNA for the CDR3 is TGTGCCAGCAGTGGACAGGGGAGGACTGAAGCTTTCTTT. This chain links TRBV2 with TRBJ1-1; TRBD1 aligns across 8 bases. Germline V CDR1 and CDR2: SNHLY, FYNNEI. The J segment lost 5 bases and the V segment lost 4 bases, leaving 3 bases of the junction unmatched. This CDR3 region has 13 residues.

This clone appeared a few times. CDR3 DNA sequence: TGTGCCAGCAGCGTAGCCAGCCTCAAGGGGGGGGAAGCTTTCTTT. It encodes CASSVASLKGGEAFF. The chain employs TRBV9 and TRBJ1-1; a weak D match, TRBD1 (6 bases). The V end was cut by 0 bases, the J end by 8 bases, with 17 bases between. The CDR3 consists of 15 residues. From germline, CDR1 is SGDLS and CDR2 YYNGEE.

The rearrangement uses TRBV4-1 and TRBJ2-2; TRBD2 matches at 9 bases. CDR3 length: 16 amino acids. The J segment lost 1 base and the V segment lost 4 bases, leaving 4 bases of the junction unmatched. The germline V gene has CDR1 MGHRA and CDR2 YSYEKL. The CDR3 reads CASSPRTSVNTGELFF. In DNA form, the CDR3 reads TGCGCCAGCAGCCCTCGGACTAGCGTGAACACCGGGGAGCTGTTTTTT.

V and J are TRBV19 and TRBJ1-6; maybe TRBD1 (5 bases). This CDR3 comprises 15 residues. The ends were cut back, 0 bases at V and 5 bases at J, with 8 bases in the middle. The germline V gene has CDR1 LNHDA and CDR2 SQIVND (reference sequence). The CDR3 DNA reads as TGTGCCAGTAGTATAGATCCAGGGAATAATTCACCCCTCCACTTT. This encodes CASSIDPGNNSPLHF.

The chain has TRBV15 and TRBJ2-1, with 11 bases lining up with TRBD2. Trimming removed 2 bases from V and 9 bases from J; junction bases left unmatched: 15. Per the germline V gene, CDR1 is LNHNV and CDR2 is YYDKDF (reference sequence). The CDR3 covers 18 residues. DNA for the CDR3: TGTGCCACCAGCAGAATAGCGGGAGGGCCATTCGGTCAGCTTGAGCAGTTCTTC. Its protein product is CATSRIAGGPFGQLEQFF.

The chain links TRBV10-3 to TRBJ1-1; no definite D call. V was trimmed by 4 bases and J by 1 base, leaving 10 bases between them. Germline loops: CDR1 ENHRY, CDR2 SYGVKD. This CDR3 contains 14 residues. As DNA, the CDR3 is TGTGCCATCAGTGCCGCCACGGGGAACACTGAAGCTTTCTTT. The encoded protein is CAISAATGNTEAFF.

As regards this clone: Additional DNA sequences in this sample encode the identical CDR3. The CDR3 DNA reads as TGTGCCAGCAGTGGACCGGGACAGGGCGCTGGAAACACCATATATTTT. Protein: CASSGPGQGAGNTIYF. V usage is TRBV2 and J usage is TRBJ1-3; TRBD1 aligns across 9 bases. The CDR3 is 16 residues long. Germline V gene lookup returns CDR1 SNHLY and CDR2 FYNNEI. The V segment lost 4 bases and the J segment 2 bases; nucleotides outside the gene matches: 6.

The chain employs TRBV4-1 and TRBJ2-7, with 8 nucleotides matching TRBD1. The V segment lost 0 bases and the J segment 2 bases; nucleotides outside the gene matches: 15. Germline values: CDR1 MGHRA, CDR2 YSYEKL. The CDR3 has 19 residues. In DNA, the CDR3 is TGCGCCAGCAGCCAAGATCGGCTGTCTAAGACAGGGGAGACCTACGAGCAGTACTTC. Amino acid sequence: CASSQDRLSKTGETYEQYF.

This chain links TRBV7-8 with TRBJ1-6, with D tentatively TRBD1 (5 bases). The CDR3 loop spans 16 amino acids. With 2 bases removed from V and 9 bases from J, the gap between germline ends came to 17 bases. Per germline, CDR1 SGHVS and CDR2 FQNEAQ. Here the CDR3 DNA reads TGTGCCAGCAGCTTAAGGGGCGGATCTATAAGTTCACCCCTCCACTTT. This gives the protein CASSLRGGSISSPLHF.

This chain connects TRBV5-1 to TRBJ2-7, with 7 bases aligning to TRBD2. The CDR3 extends over 12 amino acids. In germline, CDR1 is SGHRS, CDR2 YFSETQ. V lost 5 bases, J lost 5 bases, and 4 bases stayed unmatched. The CDR3 sequence: CASRRGEHEQYF. The DNA of the CDR3 is TGCGCCAGCAGACGGGGGGAGCACGAGCAGTACTTC.

Comments on this clone: The same CDR3 can be traced to other DNA sequences in this sample. The chain links TRBV9 to TRBJ1-6; D may be TRBD1 (5 bases). V shed 0 bases and J shed 9 bases, with 10 bases lying between them. Germline V gives CDR1 SGDLS, CDR2 YYNGEE. The CDR3 extends over 14 amino acids. The CDR3 DNA follows: TGTGCCAGCAGCGTAGGTCAGGGCGGTTCACCCCTCCACTTT. It encodes CASSVGQGGSPLHF.

This chain links TRBV10-3 with TRBJ1-2; maybe TRBD1 (5 bases). CDR1 and CDR2 (germline): ENHRY, SYGVKD. The CDR3 sequence is 15 residues long. V lost 9 bases and J lost 2, with 19 bases in between. In DNA form, the CDR3 reads TGTGCCATGTGGGAGGGGCAGGTGACGAACTATGGCTACACCTTC. It codes for CAMWEGQVTNYGYTF.